The 8 T cell receptor beta chains in this list originate from one sample, sequenced in a study of regulatory T cells in long-lasting Graves disease. Time point: newly diagnosed GD, antithyroid drugs for less than 3 months. After RNA was extracted from PBMCs, the TCR library was made from it. Library construction for TCR beta used iRepertoire HTBI primers and Arm-PCR of CDR3 regions. A single record per CDR3 protein comes from TCRdb applying MiXCR to the multiplex PCR reads. The sample lists about 240,000 distinct CDR3 sequences, around 20% seen once, with about 14% in the top ten. The source was peripheral blood mononuclear cells (PBMCs), collected at new diagnosis, from a patient treated with antithyroid drugs. The receptor set was obtained from a female donor with Graves disease.

The sample holds many counts of this clonotype. The rearrangement joins TRBV20-1 to TRBJ1-4; D may be TRBD1 (6 bases). Germline CDR1 reads DFQATT; CDR2 reads SNEGSKA (reference sequence). The CDR3 loop spans 13 amino acids. With 4 bases removed from V and 7 bases from J, the gap between germline ends came to 13 bases. CDR3 residues: CSAKGGFGEKLFF. The CDR3 nucleotides are TGCAGTGCTAAAGGGGGGTTTGGTGAAAAACTGTTTTTT.

This clonotype was seen ten or more times. V is TRBV9 and J is TRBJ2-5, with 10 bases fitting TRBD1. The CDR3 totals 15 residues. The germline V gene encodes CDR1 SGDLS and CDR2 YYNGEE. J lost 2 bases, V lost 4 bases, and 5 bases had no gene match. CDR3 in amino acids: CASSFTDRGQETQYF. DNA for the CDR3: TGTGCCAGCAGCTTCACGGACAGGGGGCAAGAGACCCAGTACTTC.

V is TRBV7-2 and J is TRBJ2-4, with TRBD2 matching 12 bases. The germline CDR1 and CDR2 sequences are SGHTA and FQGNSA. The CDR3 sequence is 18 residues long. V gave up 4 bases and J gave up 7 bases; unmatched junction bases: 14. The CDR3: CASSYRLAGETGRNIQYF. The CDR3 bases are TGTGCCAGCAGCTACAGACTAGCGGGGGAGACAGGGCGGAACATTCAGTACTTC.

This clonotype was counted once. This chain links TRBV7-9 with TRBJ2-3; no reliable D call. CDR1 and CDR2 (germline): SEHNR, FQNEAQ (reference sequence). The CDR3 extends over 15 amino acids. V lost 0 bases, J lost 2 bases, and 9 bases lay in between. CDR3 sequence: CASSLAQISTDTQYF. CDR3 sequence (DNA): TGTGCCAGCAGCTTAGCACAGATATCCACAGATACGCAGTATTTT.

This clonotype was counted at least ten times. The V call is TRBV6-2 or TRBV6-3, the J call TRBJ2-2, with D unclear. Trimming stripped 6 bases from V and 4 bases from J, with 15 bases between. The CDR3 contains 15 residues. CDR1 MNHEY and CDR2 SVGEGT come from the germline V gene. The CDR3 region has the DNA TGTGCCAGCAGATCGACTCGGTCGGGCACCGGGGAGCTGTTTTTT. It yields the protein CASRSTRSGTGELFF.

In this sample, this clonotype turned up many times. V usage is TRBV6-2 or TRBV6-3 and J usage is TRBJ2-5, with D perhaps matching TRBD2 (5 bases). V was pared by 4 bases and J by 5 bases, with 8 bases between. CDR3 size: 12 residues. Germline V gene data show CDR1 as MNHEY and CDR2 as SVGEGT. The CDR3: CASSSTGETQYF. The CDR3 DNA reads TGTGCCAGCAGTTCGACGGGGGAGACCCAGTACTTC.

This clonotype was seen repeatedly, ten times or more. The chain uses TRBV6-2 or TRBV6-3 and TRBJ2-7, with D tentatively TRBD2 (6 bases). Germline CDR1 and CDR2: MNHEY and SVGEGT. Trimming removed 6 bases at V and 4 bases at J, with 13 bases between. This CDR3 has 13 amino acids. The CDR3 DNA sequence: TGTGCCAGCAGAAACCCTGGGGGGTACGAGCAGTACTTC. It codes for CASRNPGGYEQYF.

This clonotype was recorded at least ten times. The junction departs from germline at one end; a sequencing error may be responsible. The chain carries TRBV5-1 and TRBJ2-2, with D unclear. The CDR3 runs 12 residues. Germline lookup yields CDR1 SGHRS and CDR2 YFSETQ. Here the CDR3 DNA reads TGTGCCAGCTCGCGAAACACCGGGGAGCTGTTTTTT. This codes for CASSRNTGELFF.